These 14 T cell receptor beta chains share one sample of origin, sequenced in a study of blood T cell repertoires in COVID-19. Sequencing used immunoSEQ multiplex PCR; TCRdb keeps in-frame clones, though not all of them. The sample holds approximately 180,000 clones, around nine tenths seen once. Sequencing was carried out using peripheral blood. Every receptor here comes from a man aged 60 to 75 with active or convalescent COVID-19.

DNA of the CDR3: TGCGCCAGCAGCTTGGCCCTTCAAGGGGGCTACGGCTATGGCTACACCTTC. Translating gives CASSLALQGGYGYGYTF. The genes are TRBV5-1 and TRBJ1-2; TRBD1 matches at 7 bases. Trimming cost V 0 bases and J 4 bases; bases outside gene matches: 12. This CDR3 contains 17 residues. The germline V gene has CDR1 SGHRS and CDR2 YFSETQ.

The chain couples TRBV19 to TRBJ2-3, with 13 positions matching TRBD2. Germline V gives CDR1 LNHDA, CDR2 SQIVND (reference sequence). V lost 3 bases and J lost 6; bases outside the gene matches: 12. The CDR3 runs 18 residues. The CDR3: CASSMRGTSGGALDTQYF. The CDR3 DNA reads TGTGCCAGTAGTATGCGGGGAACTAGCGGGGGGGCCTTGGATACGCAGTATTTT.

This clone was seen a handful of times. The rearrangement uses TRBV9 and TRBJ1-4; 9 bases are shared with TRBD1. Germline V gene data show CDR1 as SGDLS and CDR2 as YYNGEE. The V gene end was trimmed by 2 bases and the J gene end by 7 bases; junction bases not matched to a gene: 12. CDR3 length: 17 residues. The CDR3: CASSVTGTGWSGEKLFF. In nucleotides, the CDR3 is TGTGCCAGCAGCGTTACCGGGACAGGGTGGAGTGGTGAAAAACTGTTTTTT.

V and J are TRBV15 and TRBJ2-5; perhaps TRBD1 as D (5 bases). CDR1 is LNHNV, CDR2 YYDKDF, per germline (reference sequence). Between the trimmed V and J ends, which lost 0 bases and 5 bases, there was a span of 13 bases. This CDR3 has 15 residues. For the CDR3, the DNA is TGTGCCACCAGCAGAGAAGGGGCCATTACGGAGACCCAGTACTTC. It specifies CATSREGAITETQYF.

This sequence joins TRBV5-6 and TRBJ2-1, with D unclear. In germline, CDR1 is SGHDT, CDR2 YYEEEE. The CDR3 contains 13 residues. Trimming stripped 0 bases from V and 5 bases from J, with 6 bases between. The CDR3 loop reads CASSLDVDNEQFF. The DNA of the CDR3 is TGTGCCAGCAGCTTGGACGTAGACAATGAGCAGTTCTTC.

V gene TRBV12-3 or TRBV12-4 combines with J gene TRBJ1-2; TRBD1 is a possible D gene (6 bases). The CDR3 covers 13 residues. V lost 7 bases and J lost 3, with 12 bases in between. CDR3 sequence reads: CASTKGGDYGYTF. In DNA, the CDR3 is TGTGCCAGCACCAAAGGGGGGGACTATGGCTACACCTTC.

This chain uses TRBV15 with TRBJ1-1; 7 bases are a match to TRBD1. V lost 8 bases, J lost 0 bases, and 12 bases stayed unmatched. Per germline, CDR1 LNHNV and CDR2 YYDKDF (reference sequence). This CDR3 contains 16 residues. The DNA of the CDR3 is TGTGCCACCCCCACAGGGGCGGGGATGATGAACACTGAAGCTTTCTTT. It encodes CATPTGAGMMNTEAFF.

The CDR3 sequence: CASSLKDGSGETQYF. DNA for the CDR3: TGTGCCAGCAGCTTAAAAGATGGGAGCGGGGAGACCCAGTACTTC. The chain is built from TRBV7-3 and TRBJ2-5; D is perhaps TRBD2 (6 bases). V shed 1 base and J shed 5 bases, with 14 bases lying between them. This CDR3 contains 15 residues. Germline CDR1 and CDR2: SGHTA and FQGTGA.

The chain recombines TRBV29-1 with TRBJ1-1, with unresolved D. Germline CDR1 reads SQVTM; CDR2 reads ANQGSEA. Deletions cut 7 bases from V and 1 base from J, with 13 bases between. The CDR3 consists of 13 residues. As DNA, the CDR3 is TGCAGCGGGTTTAACGGCGGGAACACTGAAGCTTTCTTT. This translates into CSGFNGGNTEAFF. Complete variable domain (other parts from reference TRBV29-1 and TRBJ1-1): SAVISQKPSRDICQRGTSLTIQCQVDSQVTMMFWYRQQPGQSLTLIATANQGSEATYESGFVIDKFPISRPNLTFSTLTVSNMSPEDSSIYLCSGFNGGNTEAFFGQGTRLTVV.

V and J are TRBV19 and TRBJ1-2; tentative D call: TRBD1 (6 bases). Between the trimmed V and J ends, which lost 8 bases and 7 bases, there was a span of 17 bases. CDR1 and CDR2 (germline): LNHDA, SQIVND (reference sequence). The CDR3 is 13 residues long. CDR3 loop: CASSATGYSGYTF. In nucleotides, the CDR3 is TGTGCCAGTTCCGCGACAGGTTATAGTGGCTACACCTTC.

In its sample, this clone was seen a few times. The V and J genes are TRBV5-1 and TRBJ2-3; 13 nucleotides align to TRBD2. Unmatched junction bases numbered 9, after V lost 0 bases and J lost 5 bases. The germline gives CDR1 SGHRS, CDR2 YFSETQ. The CDR3 spans 18 residues. CDR3 region: CASSLARGLAGDVDTQYF. In DNA, the CDR3 is TGCGCCAGCAGCTTGGCCCGTGGACTAGCGGGGGATGTAGATACGCAGTATTTT.

The CDR3 region is CASSPPSRRGKNTEAFF. In DNA form, the CDR3 reads TGTGCCAGCAGCCCTCCTTCGCGGCGGGGAAAAAACACTGAAGCTTTCTTT. The chain carries TRBV21-1 and TRBJ1-1. TRBV21-1 is a pseudogene segment. This CDR3 is built from 17 residues.

As for this clone: The same CDR3 also results from other DNA sequences found in this sample. The rearrangement joins TRBV6-5 to TRBJ1-3; D not resolved. This CDR3 contains 15 residues. Per the germline V gene, CDR1 is MNHEY and CDR2 is SVGAGI. Trimming shortened V by 3 bases and J by 0 bases, and 9 bases separated the two germline ends. The DNA for the CDR3 is TGTGCCAGCAGTTATAGCCGGAACTCTGGAAACACCATATATTTT. Translated: CASSYSRNSGNTIYF.

The V gene is TRBV5-4, the J gene TRBJ1-4, with D uncertain. Trimming shortened V by 4 bases and J by 8 bases, and 18 bases separated the two germline ends. CDR3 size: 15 residues. Germline CDR1 is SGHNT and CDR2 is YYREEE (reference sequence). DNA of the CDR3: TGTGCCAGCAGCCTACAGTCTATCGGCGGGGAAAAACTGTTTTTT. Its translation is CASSLQSIGGEKLFF.